These T cell receptor beta chains were read from a single sample in a study of graft-versus-host responses after intestinal transplantation. The method was immunoSEQ multiplex PCR; TCRdb's version includes in-frame clones alone and lacks a portion of them. In the table there are tens of thousands of clones, 80% to 90% of which are singletons. Their recognized antigens are unknown. The material sequenced was unstimulated CD8+ T cells sorted from spleen or lymph node cells, taken before intestinal transplant. Every receptor here comes from a human donor who received an intestinal transplant. The CDR3 runs from the conserved cysteine through the conserved F or W. A D gene is named only where the DNA matches it firmly. The size of a clone is reported for some rows only, either as once, few or many, or as a class for expanded clones.

CDR3aa | CDR3nt | abundance | v_gene | d_gene | j_gene
CASSQDPSGGAETQYF | TGTGCCAGCAGCCAAGATCCTAGCGGGGGGGCAGAGACCCAGTACTTC | many | TRBV4-2 | TRBD2 | TRBJ2-5
CASSLRGHRGFGSPLHF | TGCGCCAGCAGCTTGAGGGGACATAGGGGGTTCGGTTCACCCCTCCACTTT | . | TRBV5-1 | . | TRBJ1-6
CASSSVTSEASSSYNEQFF | TGTGCCAGCAGCTCCGTGACTAGCGAGGCCTCAAGCTCCTACAATGAGCAGTTCTTC | . | TRBV7-6 | TRBD2 | TRBJ2-1
CSARRYNEQFF | TGCAGTGCTAGACGGTACAATGAGCAGTTCTTC | . | TRBV20-1 | . | TRBJ2-1
CASSSGQGARTGELFF | TGTGCCAGCAGCTCTGGACAGGGGGCGCGGACCGGGGAGCTGTTTTTT | . | TRBV5-6 | TRBD1 | TRBJ2-2
CASSVVAGNPEAFF | TGTGCCAGCAGCGTAGTAGCAGGGAATCCTGAAGCTTTCTTT | . | TRBV9 | . | TRBJ1-1
CASMSAGGGNEQFF | TGTGCCAGCATGAGCGCGGGAGGGGGGAATGAGCAGTTCTTC | . | TRBV6-1 | TRBD2 | TRBJ2-1
CASSLSGRVGNQPQHF | TGTGCCAGCAGCTTGTCGGGGAGGGTGGGCAATCAGCCCCAGCATTTT | . | TRBV5-5 | . | TRBJ1-5
CASSRLADQETQYF | TGTGCCAGCAGTCGACTAGCGGATCAAGAGACCCAGTACTTC | . | TRBV6-1 | TRBD2 | TRBJ2-5
CASRLAGRDEQFF | TGCGCCAGCAGACTAGCGGGGCGGGATGAGCAGTTCTTC | . | TRBV5-1 | TRBD2 | TRBJ2-1
CASTTGELFF | TGTGCCAGCACAACCGGGGAGCTGTTTTTT | . | TRBV11-3 | . | TRBJ2-2
CASSATDGQGTVGKYF | TGTGCCAGCAGCGCAACCGACGGACAGGGCACCGTGGGAAAGTACTTC | . | TRBV4-2 | TRBD1 | TRBJ2-5
CASRFTRMSEAFF | TGTGCCAGCAGATTTACGCGAATGTCTGAAGCTTTCTTT | . | TRBV6-6 | . | TRBJ1-1
CASSHTVRVQTYNEQFF | TGTGCCAGCAGCCACACGGTCAGGGTCCAGACCTACAATGAGCAGTTCTTC | . | TRBV28 | . | TRBJ2-1
CASSQESGSGANVLTF | TGTGCCAGCAGCCAAGAAAGCGGGTCTGGGGCCAACGTCCTGACTTTC | . | TRBV4-2 | . | TRBJ2-6
CASSPSGGGISYEQYF | TGTGCCAGCAGCCCTTCAGGTGGAGGGATCAGCTACGAGCAGTACTTC | . | TRBV7-6 | . | TRBJ2-7
CASSEAPGTGEKLFF | TGTGCCAGCAGTGAAGCCCCCGGGACAGGAGAAAAACTGTTTTTT | . | TRBV6-1 | TRBD1 | TRBJ1-4
CASSEARGALSYEQYF | TGTGCCAGCAGTGAAGCTCGCGGGGCCCTCTCCTACGAGCAGTACTTC | . | TRBV6-1 | . | TRBJ2-7
CASSNPGPASSYEQYF | TGCGCCAGCAGCAACCCAGGGCCCGCTTCCTCCTACGAGCAGTACTTC | . | TRBV5-1 | . | TRBJ2-7
CASSGTSGGHNEQFF | TGTGCCAGCAGTGGCACTAGCGGGGGTCACAATGAGCAGTTCTTC | . | TRBV6-4 | TRBD2 | TRBJ2-1
CAAGSGSGSPLHF | TGTGCCGCCGGGTCGGGGTCGGGGTCACCCCTCCACTTT | . | TRBV27 | . | TRBJ1-6
CASSEGTALGNYQPQHF | TGTGCCAGTAGTGAGGGGACAGCCTTAGGGAATTATCAGCCCCAGCATTTT | few | TRBV19 | TRBD1 | TRBJ1-5
CASSYSAGANYGYTF | TGTGCCAGCAGTTACTCCGCAGGGGCTAACTATGGCTACACCTTC | . | TRBV6-5 | . | TRBJ1-2
CASSWQGENTEAFF | TGTGCCAGCAGTTGGCAGGGGGAGAACACTGAAGCTTTCTTT | once | TRBV27 | TRBD1 | TRBJ1-1
CASSQELGGARHGYTF | TGCGCCAGCAGCCAAGAATTAGGGGGGGCGCGTCATGGCTACACCTTC | . | TRBV4-1 | . | TRBJ1-2
CASRRGPRFYGYTF | TGTGCCAGCAGGCGGGGACCTCGATTCTATGGCTACACCTTC | . | TRBV2 | . | TRBJ1-2
CASSAISGSYEQYF | TGCGCCAGCAGCGCCATTAGCGGCTCCTACGAGCAGTACTTC | few | TRBV5-1 | . | TRBJ2-7
CASSSPGQGSYEQYF | TGTGCCAGCAGCTCGCCGGGACAGGGGTCCTACGAGCAGTACTTC | . | TRBV5-6 | TRBD1 | TRBJ2-7
CASSWAKDRATNEKLFF | TGCGCCAGCAGCTGGGCAAAAGACAGAGCAACTAATGAAAAACTGTTTTTT | few | TRBV5-1 | . | TRBJ1-4
CASSFLSLGGHPGANVLTF | TGTGCCAGCAGCTTTTTATCCCTAGGTGGTCACCCCGGGGCCAACGTCCTGACTTTC | . | TRBV7-6 | . | TRBJ2-6
CASSQGSAGGDEQFF | TGCGCCAGCAGCCAAGGGTCAGCGGGAGGGGATGAGCAGTTCTTC | . | TRBV4-1 | TRBD2 | TRBJ2-1
CASSPNVRGSGNTIYF | TGTGCCAGCAGCCCAAACGTCCGGGGTTCTGGAAACACCATATATTTT | few | TRBV7-9 | . | TRBJ1-3
CASSKGTGTYEQYF | TGTGCCAGCAGCAAAGGGACAGGGACCTACGAGCAGTACTTC | . | TRBV27 | TRBD1 | TRBJ2-7
CSVEFASEGSSYEQYF | TGCAGCGTTGAATTCGCGTCGGAGGGAAGCTCCTACGAGCAGTACTTC | . | TRBV29-1 | . | TRBJ2-7
CASSSALAGVLQETQYF | TGCGCCAGCAGCTCAGCCCTAGCGGGAGTGTTACAGGAGACCCAGTACTTC | . | TRBV5-1 | TRBD2 | TRBJ2-5
CASSAEQWTQGQFF | TGTGCCAGCAGTGCTGAACAGTGGACCCAGGGGCAGTTCTTC | . | TRBV28 | . | TRBJ2-1
CASSPRGGTDTQYF | TGTGCCAGCAGTCCCAGGGGTGGCACAGATACGCAGTATTTT | few | TRBV28 | . | TRBJ2-3
CASSGGNEQYF | TGTGCCAGCAGCGGGGGGAACGAGCAGTACTTC | . | TRBV6-1 | TRBD2 | TRBJ2-7
CARGGDASTDTQYF | TGTGCCAGGGGAGGGGATGCTAGCACAGATACGCAGTATTTT | . | TRBV2 | TRBD2 | TRBJ2-3
CASSLSGNQPQHF | TGTGCCAGCAGTTTATCCGGGAATCAGCCCCAGCATTTT | . | TRBV27 | . | TRBJ1-5
CASSLGDSSGNTIYF | TGTGCCAGCAGTTTAGGGGACAGCTCTGGAAACACCATATATTTT | few | TRBV28 | TRBD1 | TRBJ1-3
CASSLGDRASSYEQYF | TGCGCCAGCAGCTTGGGAGACAGGGCTTCCTCCTACGAGCAGTACTTC | . | TRBV5-1 | TRBD1 | TRBJ2-7
CASSLVQRDASTDTQYF | TGTGCCAGCAGCTTAGTCCAGCGGGACGCTAGCACAGATACGCAGTATTTT | . | TRBV7-8 | TRBD2 | TRBJ2-3
CASSPYEGADEQYF | TGTGCCAGCAGCCCCTATGAGGGGGCGGACGAGCAGTACTTC | . | TRBV11-3 | TRBD1 | TRBJ2-7
CASSPRDLRIDEQYF | TGCGCCAGCAGCCCCCGGGACTTAAGAATCGACGAGCAGTACTTC | few | TRBV4-1 | . | TRBJ2-7
CASSTTLGLAGKPYEQYF | TGTGCCAGTAGTACGACACTCGGACTAGCGGGAAAACCCTACGAGCAGTACTTC | . | TRBV19 | TRBD2 | TRBJ2-7
CAISDPGLSTPYEQYF | TGTGCCATCAGTGACCCGGGACTTAGCACTCCCTACGAGCAGTACTTC | . | TRBV10-3 | . | TRBJ2-7
CASSSSTLQETQYF | TGTGCCAGCAGCTCGTCGACTCTCCAAGAGACCCAGTACTTC | . | TRBV7-8 | . | TRBJ2-5
CASSFGRGPTGELFF | TGTGCCAGCAGTTTTGGCAGGGGGCCTACCGGGGAGCTGTTTTTT | . | TRBV27 | TRBD1 | TRBJ2-2
CASSSLNSDDSPLHF | TGCGCCAGCAGCTCACTAAATTCGGATGATTCACCCCTCCACTTT | once | TRBV4-1 | . | TRBJ1-6
CSAAGGGSYEQYF | TGCAGCGCAGCCGGGGGTGGCTCCTACGAGCAGTACTTC | . | TRBV29-1 | . | TRBJ2-7
CASSVAPSGGREQYF | TGTGCCAGCAGCGTAGCCCCGAGCGGGGGTCGGGAGCAGTACTTC | once | TRBV9 | TRBD2 | TRBJ2-7
CASSLRDRVCGYTF | TGTGCCAGCAGCTTAAGGGACAGGGTTTGCGGCTACACCTTC | . | TRBV7-2 | TRBD1 | TRBJ1-2
CASTGGGSSYNEQFF | TGTGCCAGCACTGGGGGCGGGAGCTCCTACAATGAGCAGTTCTTC | . | TRBV9 | . | TRBJ2-1
CASSRTGSASYEQYF | TGCGCCAGCAGTCGCACAGGGTCCGCCTCCTACGAGCAGTACTTC | few | TRBV4-1 | . | TRBJ2-7
CASTDRYQETQYF | TGTGCCAGCACCGACAGGTACCAAGAGACCCAGTACTTC | . | TRBV6-5 | . | TRBJ2-5
CASSRNWGGTNEKLFF | TGCGCCAGCAGCCGGAATTGGGGGGGAACTAATGAAAAACTGTTTTTT | . | TRBV5-1 | . | TRBJ1-4
CASSQDPGGTDEQYF | TGCGCCAGCAGCCAAGATCCGGGCGGGACCGACGAGCAGTACTTC | . | TRBV4-1 | . | TRBJ2-7
CSVSVTGELFF | TGCAGCGTTTCGGTCACCGGGGAGCTGTTTTTT | . | TRBV29-1 | . | TRBJ2-2
CASRIQGGGTEAFF | TGTGCCAGCAGAATACAGGGCGGGGGCACTGAAGCTTTCTTT | . | TRBV28 | . | TRBJ1-1